This T cell receptor beta chain is from a study of CD8 T cells in ankylosing spondylitis. Study conclusions and caveats: There were earlier reports of some motif variants in reactive arthritis synovial fluid and blood. Disease-associated clonotypes exhibited CD8+ identity and were relatively infrequent in peripheral blood. It appeared that ankylosing spondylitis blood was characterized by a TCR beta motif of several highly homologous variants.

With 4 bases removed from V and 1 base from J, the gap between germline ends came to 14 bases. The CDR3 covers 15 residues. CDR1 and CDR2 from the germline V gene are SGHRS and YFSETQ. Using its own MiXCR run on the 5' RACE reads, TCRdb lists one record per CDR3 protein. The repertoire consists of about 240,000 distinct CDR3 sequences, with 8% to 9.5% occurring once and the leading ten covering under 7.5%. A note on this clonotype: Antigen unknown.

This TCR came from a male donor with ankylosing spondylitis or in good health (not recorded which). Input material: blood, either unsorted or a sorted T cell fraction (not recorded which). This sequence joins TRBV5-1 and TRBJ2-5; D is perhaps TRBD2 (5 bases). This CDR3 reads CASSQLAGSQETQYF. DNA of the CDR3: TGCGCCAGCAGCCAACTGGCGGGTAGCCAAGAGACCCAGTACTTC.